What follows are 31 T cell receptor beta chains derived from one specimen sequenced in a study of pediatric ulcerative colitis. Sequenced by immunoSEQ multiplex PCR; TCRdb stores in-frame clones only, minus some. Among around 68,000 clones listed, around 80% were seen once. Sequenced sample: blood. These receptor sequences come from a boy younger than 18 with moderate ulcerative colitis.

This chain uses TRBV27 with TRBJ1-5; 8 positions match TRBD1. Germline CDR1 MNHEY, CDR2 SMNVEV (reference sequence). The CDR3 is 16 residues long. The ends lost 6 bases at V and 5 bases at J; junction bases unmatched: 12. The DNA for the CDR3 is TGTGCCAGCAGCCTACGCGACAGGGGTAGGGATCAGCCCCAGCATTTT. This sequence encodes CASSLRDRGRDQPQHF.

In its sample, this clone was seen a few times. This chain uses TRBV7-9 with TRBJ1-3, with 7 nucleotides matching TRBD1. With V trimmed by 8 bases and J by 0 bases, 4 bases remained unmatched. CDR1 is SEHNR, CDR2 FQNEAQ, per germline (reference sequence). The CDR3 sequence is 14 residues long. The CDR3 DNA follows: TGTGCCAGCGCACAGGGGAGCTCTGGAAACACCATATATTTT. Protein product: CASAQGSSGNTIYF.

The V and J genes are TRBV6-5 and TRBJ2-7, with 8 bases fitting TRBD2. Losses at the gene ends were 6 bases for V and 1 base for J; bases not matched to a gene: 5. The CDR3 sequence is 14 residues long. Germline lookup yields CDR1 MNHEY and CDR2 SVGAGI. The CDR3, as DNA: TGTGCCAGCAGGCTAGCGGGCGCTTCCTACGAGCAGTACTTC. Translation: CASRLAGASYEQYF.

CDR3 protein: CASSQEIGTANQPQHF. CDR3 in DNA: TGCGCCAGCAGCCAGGAAATAGGGACAGCCAATCAGCCCCAGCATTTT. J is TRBJ1-5 and V is TRBV4-3; the match to TRBD1 covers 7 bases. The CDR3 totals 16 residues. Germline lookup yields CDR1 LGHNA and CDR2 YSLEER. The J segment lost 3 bases and the V segment lost 3 bases, leaving 8 bases of the junction unmatched.

The CDR3: CARLAKNIQYF. DNA for the CDR3: TGTGCCAGGTTAGCCAAAAACATTCAGTACTTC. This rearrangement joins TRBV6-6 to TRBJ2-4; D gene ambiguous. Trimming removed 9 bases from V and 0 bases from J, with 3 bases in between. Looked up from germline, CDR1 is MNHNY and CDR2 is SVGAGI (reference sequence). The CDR3 runs to 11 residues.

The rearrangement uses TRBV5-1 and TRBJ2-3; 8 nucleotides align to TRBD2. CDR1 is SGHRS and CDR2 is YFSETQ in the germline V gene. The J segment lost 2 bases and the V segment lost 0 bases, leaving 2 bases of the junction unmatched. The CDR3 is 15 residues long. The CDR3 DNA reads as TGCGCCAGCAGCTTGGTGCGGGAGGCCACAGATACGCAGTATTTT. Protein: CASSLVREATDTQYF.

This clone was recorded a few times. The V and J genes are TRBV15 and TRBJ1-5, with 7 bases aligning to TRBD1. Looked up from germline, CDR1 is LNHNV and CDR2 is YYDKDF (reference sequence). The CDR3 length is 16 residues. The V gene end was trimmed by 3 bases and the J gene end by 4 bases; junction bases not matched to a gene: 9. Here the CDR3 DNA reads TGTGCCACCAGCAGTAGACAGGGTGGAGGGAATCAGCCCCAGCATTTT. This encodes CATSSRQGGGNQPQHF.

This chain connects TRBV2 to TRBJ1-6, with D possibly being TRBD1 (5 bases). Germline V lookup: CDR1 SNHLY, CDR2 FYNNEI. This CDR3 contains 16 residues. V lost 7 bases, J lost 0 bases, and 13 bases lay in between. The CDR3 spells CASMGPGGSYNSPLHF. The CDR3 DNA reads TGTGCCAGCATGGGGCCGGGGGGCTCCTATAATTCACCCCTCCACTTT.

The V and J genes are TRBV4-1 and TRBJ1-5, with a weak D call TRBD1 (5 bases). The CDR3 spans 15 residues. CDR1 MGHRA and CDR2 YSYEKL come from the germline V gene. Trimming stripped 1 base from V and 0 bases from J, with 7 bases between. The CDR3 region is CASSQVQGSNQPQHF. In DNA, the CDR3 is TGCGCCAGCAGCCAAGTCCAGGGTAGCAATCAGCCCCAGCATTTT.

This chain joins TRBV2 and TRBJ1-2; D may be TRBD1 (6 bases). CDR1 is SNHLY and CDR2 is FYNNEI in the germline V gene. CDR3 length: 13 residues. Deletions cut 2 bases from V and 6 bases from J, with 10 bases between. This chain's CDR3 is CASSEWGADGYTF. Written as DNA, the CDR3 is TGTGCCAGCAGTGAATGGGGGGCTGATGGCTACACCTTC.

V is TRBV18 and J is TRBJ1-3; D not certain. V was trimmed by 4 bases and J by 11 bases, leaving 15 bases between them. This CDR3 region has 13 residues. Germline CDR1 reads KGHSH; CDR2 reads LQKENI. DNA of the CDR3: TGTGCCAGCTCACAACTCCGGGTTGAACCCATATATTTT. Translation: CASSQLRVEPIYF.

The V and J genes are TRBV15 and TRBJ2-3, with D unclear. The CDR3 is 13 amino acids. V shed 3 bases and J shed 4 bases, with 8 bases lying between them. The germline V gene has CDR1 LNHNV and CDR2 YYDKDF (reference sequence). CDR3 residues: CATSSEYPDTQYF. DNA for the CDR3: TGTGCCACCAGCAGCGAATACCCAGATACGCAGTATTTT.

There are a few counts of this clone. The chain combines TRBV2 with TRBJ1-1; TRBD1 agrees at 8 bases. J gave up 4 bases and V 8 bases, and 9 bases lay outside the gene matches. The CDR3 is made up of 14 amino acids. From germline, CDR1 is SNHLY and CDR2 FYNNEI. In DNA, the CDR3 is TGTGCCAGCTACATTTGGACAGGGTCCACTGAAGCTTTCTTT. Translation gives CASYIWTGSTEAFF.

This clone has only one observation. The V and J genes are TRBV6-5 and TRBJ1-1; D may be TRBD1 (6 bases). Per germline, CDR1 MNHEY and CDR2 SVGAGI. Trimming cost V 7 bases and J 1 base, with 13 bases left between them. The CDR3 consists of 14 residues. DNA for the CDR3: TGTGCCAGCACTAGGGGACACTCGAACACTGAAGCTTTCTTT. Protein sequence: CASTRGHSNTEAFF.

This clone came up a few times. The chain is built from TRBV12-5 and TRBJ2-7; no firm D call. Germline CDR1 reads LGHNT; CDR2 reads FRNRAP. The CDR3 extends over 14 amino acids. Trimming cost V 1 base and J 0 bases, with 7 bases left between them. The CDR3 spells CASGLATTSYEQYF. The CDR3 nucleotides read TGTGCTAGTGGTTTGGCGACGACCTCCTACGAGCAGTACTTC.

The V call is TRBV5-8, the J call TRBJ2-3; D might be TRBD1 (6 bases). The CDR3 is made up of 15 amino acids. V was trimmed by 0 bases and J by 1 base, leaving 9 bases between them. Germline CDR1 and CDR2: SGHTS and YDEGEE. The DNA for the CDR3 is TGTGCCAGCAGCTTGGGACAGGTGGGCACAGATACGCAGTATTTT. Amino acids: CASSLGQVGTDTQYF.

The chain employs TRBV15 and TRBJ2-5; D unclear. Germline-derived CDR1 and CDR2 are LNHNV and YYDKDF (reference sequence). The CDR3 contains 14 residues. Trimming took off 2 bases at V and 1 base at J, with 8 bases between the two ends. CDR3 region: CATSRTGGQETQYF. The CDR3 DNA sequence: TGTGCCACCAGCAGAACTGGCGGCCAAGAGACCCAGTACTTC.

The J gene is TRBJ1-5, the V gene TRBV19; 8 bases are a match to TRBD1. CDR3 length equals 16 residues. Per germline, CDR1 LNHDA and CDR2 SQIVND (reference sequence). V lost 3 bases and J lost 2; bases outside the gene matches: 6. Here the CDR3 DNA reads TGTGCCAGTAGTATGGTCAGGGGGCGAGGCAATCAGCCCCAGCATTTT. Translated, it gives CASSMVRGRGNQPQHF.

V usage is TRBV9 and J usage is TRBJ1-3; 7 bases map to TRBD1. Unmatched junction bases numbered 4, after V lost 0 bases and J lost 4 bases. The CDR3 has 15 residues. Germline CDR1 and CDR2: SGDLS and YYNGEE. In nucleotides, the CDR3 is TGTGCCAGCAGCGTAGGGGGACAGCCAGGAAACACCATATATTTT. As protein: CASSVGGQPGNTIYF.

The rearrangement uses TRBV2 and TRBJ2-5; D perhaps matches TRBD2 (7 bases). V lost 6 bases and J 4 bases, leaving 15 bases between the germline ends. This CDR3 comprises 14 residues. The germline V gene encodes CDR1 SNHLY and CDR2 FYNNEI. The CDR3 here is CASSNQGGGETQYF. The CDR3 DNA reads TGTGCCAGCAGCAACCAGGGAGGGGGAGAGACCCAGTACTTC.

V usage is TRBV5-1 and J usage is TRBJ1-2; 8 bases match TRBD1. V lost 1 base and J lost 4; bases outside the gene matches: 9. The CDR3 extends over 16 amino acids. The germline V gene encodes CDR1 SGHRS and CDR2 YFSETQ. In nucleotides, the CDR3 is TGCGCCAGCAGCTTGAGTAGTCCAGGGGGCACCTATGGCTACACCTTC. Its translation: CASSLSSPGGTYGYTF.

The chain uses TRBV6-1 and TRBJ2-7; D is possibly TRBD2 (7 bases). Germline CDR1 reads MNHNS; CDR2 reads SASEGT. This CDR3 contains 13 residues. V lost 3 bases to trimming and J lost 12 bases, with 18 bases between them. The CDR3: CASSDRGALALYF. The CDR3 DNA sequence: TGTGCCAGCAGTGACCGGGGGGCCTTGGCACTGTACTTC.

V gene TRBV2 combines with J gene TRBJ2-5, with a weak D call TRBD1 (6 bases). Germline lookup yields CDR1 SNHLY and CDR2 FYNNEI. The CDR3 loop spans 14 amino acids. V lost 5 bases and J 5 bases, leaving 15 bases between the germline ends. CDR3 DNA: TGTGCCAGCAGTAGATTTGGGGGCATGGAGACCCAGTACTTC. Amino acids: CASSRFGGMETQYF.

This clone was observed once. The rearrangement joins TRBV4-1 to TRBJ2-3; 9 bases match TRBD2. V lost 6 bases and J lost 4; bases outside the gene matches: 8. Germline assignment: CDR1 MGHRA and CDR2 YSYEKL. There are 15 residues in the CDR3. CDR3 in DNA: TGCGCCAGCAGTTCAAATAGCGGGAGTGCAGATACGCAGTATTTT. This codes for CASSSNSGSADTQYF.

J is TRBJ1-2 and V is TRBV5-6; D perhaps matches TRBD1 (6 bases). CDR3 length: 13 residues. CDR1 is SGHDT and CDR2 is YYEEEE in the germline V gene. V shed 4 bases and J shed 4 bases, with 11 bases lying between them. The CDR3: CASSEGGGYGYTF. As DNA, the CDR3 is TGTGCCAGCAGCGAGGGAGGGGGCTATGGCTACACCTTC.

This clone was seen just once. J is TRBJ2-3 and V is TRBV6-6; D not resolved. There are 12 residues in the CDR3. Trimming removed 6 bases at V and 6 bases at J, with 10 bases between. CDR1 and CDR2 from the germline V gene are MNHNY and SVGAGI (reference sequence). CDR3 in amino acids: CASSLPSDTQYF. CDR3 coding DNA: TGTGCCAGCAGCCTACCATCCGATACGCAGTATTTT.

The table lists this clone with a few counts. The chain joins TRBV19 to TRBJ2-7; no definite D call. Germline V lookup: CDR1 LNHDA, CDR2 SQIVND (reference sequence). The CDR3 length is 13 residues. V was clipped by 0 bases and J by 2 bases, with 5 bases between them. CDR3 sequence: CASSIDLAYEQYF. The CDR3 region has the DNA TGTGCCAGTAGTATAGATCTGGCCTACGAGCAGTACTTC.

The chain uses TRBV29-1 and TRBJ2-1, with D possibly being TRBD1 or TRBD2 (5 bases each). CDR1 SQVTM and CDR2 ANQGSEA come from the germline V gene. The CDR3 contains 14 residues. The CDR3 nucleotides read TGCACCGCTATGGGGGTCCGCTCCTACAATGAGCAGTTCTTC. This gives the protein CTAMGVRSYNEQFF.

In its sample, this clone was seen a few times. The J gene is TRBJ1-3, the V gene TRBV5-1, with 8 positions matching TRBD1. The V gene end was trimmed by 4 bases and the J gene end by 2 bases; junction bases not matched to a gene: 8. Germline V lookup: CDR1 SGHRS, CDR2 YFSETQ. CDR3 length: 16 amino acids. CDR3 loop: CASSITGTGPGNTIYF. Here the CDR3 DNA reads TGCGCCAGCAGCATTACCGGGACAGGCCCTGGAAACACCATATATTTT. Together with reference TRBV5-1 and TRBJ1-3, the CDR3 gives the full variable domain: KAGVTQTPRYLIKTRGQQVTLSCSPISGHRSVSWYQQTPGQGLQFLFEYFSETQRNKGNFPGRFSGRQFSNSRSEMNVSTLELGDSALYLCASSITGTGPGNTIYFGEGSWLTVV.

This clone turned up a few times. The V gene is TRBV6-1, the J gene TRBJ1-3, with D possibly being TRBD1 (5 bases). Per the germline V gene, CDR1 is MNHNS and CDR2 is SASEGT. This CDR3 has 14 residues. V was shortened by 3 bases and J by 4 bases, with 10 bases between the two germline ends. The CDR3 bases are TGTGCCAGCAGTGACCAGGGACTGGGAAACACCATATATTTT. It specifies CASSDQGLGNTIYF.

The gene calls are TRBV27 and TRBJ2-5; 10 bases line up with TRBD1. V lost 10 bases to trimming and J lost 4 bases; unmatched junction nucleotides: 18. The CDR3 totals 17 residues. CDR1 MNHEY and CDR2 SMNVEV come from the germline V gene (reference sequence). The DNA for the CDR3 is TGTGCCACCGTAATGAAACACCGGGACAGGGGCGGAGAGACCCAGTACTTC. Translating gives CATVMKHRDRGGETQYF.